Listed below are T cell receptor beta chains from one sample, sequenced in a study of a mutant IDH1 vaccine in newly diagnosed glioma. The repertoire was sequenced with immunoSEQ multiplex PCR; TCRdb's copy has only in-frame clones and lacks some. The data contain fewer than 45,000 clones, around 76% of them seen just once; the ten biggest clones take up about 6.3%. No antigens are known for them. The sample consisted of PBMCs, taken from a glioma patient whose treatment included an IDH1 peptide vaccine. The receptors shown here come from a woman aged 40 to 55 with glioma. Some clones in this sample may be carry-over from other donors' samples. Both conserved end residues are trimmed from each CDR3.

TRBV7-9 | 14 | ASTLNVRQVPSGYT
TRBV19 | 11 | ASSIRSNRGQY
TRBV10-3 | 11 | AVFGEGSDEQY
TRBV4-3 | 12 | ASSQVSSGNEQF
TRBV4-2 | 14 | ASSQGTGTSGYEQF
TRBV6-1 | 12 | ASSVLLGTGELF
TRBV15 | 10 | ATSRDRLEQY
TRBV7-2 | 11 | ARGGWGTDTQY
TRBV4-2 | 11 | ASRVASTDTQY
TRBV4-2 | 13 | ASSQGGTRNQPQH
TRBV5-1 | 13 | ASSSTGSPRVGYT
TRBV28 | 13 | ASSYNSATNEKLF
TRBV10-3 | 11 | AISEQGGTEAF
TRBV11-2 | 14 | ASRPISTGRTGELF
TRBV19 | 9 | ASSYTDTQY
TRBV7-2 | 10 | ASTAYLDTQY
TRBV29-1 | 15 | SVEGWDTGAGANVLT
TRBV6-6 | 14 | ASSYPEGRRQETQY
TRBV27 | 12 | ASRGISHNEKLF
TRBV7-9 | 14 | ASSKGALRTTGELF
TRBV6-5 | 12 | ASRDRAVGYGYT
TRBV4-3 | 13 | ASSQDWDRVYEQY
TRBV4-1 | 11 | ASSRTGNQPQH
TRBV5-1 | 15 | ASSLAFNGAATYGYT
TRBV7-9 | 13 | ASSFSQRGGNEQF
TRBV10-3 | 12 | AITQGTLSYEQY
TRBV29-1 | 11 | SVVESISYEQY